Presented here are 30 T cell receptor beta chains from one specimen sequenced in a study of identical twins. TCRdb re-derived calls from the 5' RACE reads in MiXCR, one entry per CDR3 protein. The sample contains about 520,000 distinct CDR3 sequences, under 25% of which appear only once. The same data also went into a second study, on T cells expressing NK-cell markers.

The sample consisted of CD4+ T cells sorted from blood. Receptor source: a young woman in good health.

The chain recombines TRBV9 with TRBJ2-1, with D possibly matching TRBD2 (5 bases). V gave up 4 bases and J gave up 7 bases, with 18 bases separating them. CDR1 and CDR2 (germline): SGDLS, YYNGEE. This CDR3 region has 15 residues. The CDR3 sequence: CASSLEGGFGNEQFF. The CDR3 nucleotides read TGTGCCAGCAGCCTAGAAGGAGGATTCGGAAATGAGCAGTTCTTC.

The chain combines TRBV12-3 or TRBV12-4 with TRBJ2-3; TRBD2 aligns across 12 bases. The J segment lost 5 bases and the V segment lost 8 bases, leaving 5 bases of the junction unmatched. The CDR3 is 14 amino acids. The CDR3 here is CASGGTSGLDTQYF. In DNA, the CDR3 is TGTGCCAGCGGGGGGACTAGCGGGCTAGATACGCAGTATTTT.

The chain couples TRBV12-3 or TRBV12-4 to TRBJ2-6, with D tentatively TRBD1 or TRBD2 (5 bases each). Trimming removed 4 bases at V and 4 bases at J, with 8 bases between. The CDR3 length is 14 residues. This CDR3 is CASSSGDGANVLTF. The CDR3 nucleotides read TGTGCCAGCAGTTCCGGGGACGGGGCCAACGTCCTGACTTTC.

In this sample, this clonotype turned up a few times. The J gene is TRBJ1-5, the V gene TRBV5-1, with D possibly TRBD1 on 5 matching bases. V was trimmed by 4 bases and J by 6 bases, leaving 17 bases between them. CDR1 and CDR2 from the germline V gene are SGHRS and YFSETQ. The CDR3 covers 15 residues. The CDR3 region is CASSEGTAPSQPQHF. CDR3 DNA: TGCGCCAGCAGCGAGGGGACCGCTCCAAGTCAGCCCCAGCATTTT.

V is TRBV5-1 and J is TRBJ2-7; either TRBD1 or TRBD2 may fit D (6 bases each). Trimming cost V 3 bases and J 1 base, with 11 bases left between them. The germline V gene encodes CDR1 SGHRS and CDR2 YFSETQ. There are 14 residues in the CDR3. CDR3 loop: CASSSAGHSYEQYF. The CDR3 DNA reads TGCGCCAGCAGCTCGGCGGGACATTCCTACGAGCAGTACTTC. The full variable domain, with the rest looked up from reference TRBV5-1 and TRBJ2-7, is KAGVTQTPRYLIKTRGQQVTLSCSPISGHRSVSWYQQTPGQGLQFLFEYFSETQRNKGNFPGRFSGRQFSNSRSEMNVSTLELGDSALYLCASSSAGHSYEQYFGPGTRLTVT.

V usage is TRBV27 and J usage is TRBJ2-1, with a weak D call TRBD2 (6 bases). The CDR3 has 16 residues. V was clipped by 7 bases and J by 0 bases, with 16 bases between them. The V gene's germline CDR1 is MNHEY and CDR2 SMNVEV (reference sequence). CDR3 nucleotide sequence: TGTGCCAGCATTAGGACTACTCAGAGCTCCTACAATGAGCAGTTCTTC. Translation: CASIRTTQSSYNEQFF.

In this sample, this clonotype turned up a few times. This chain joins TRBV2 and TRBJ1-5; possible D gene TRBD1, 5 bases. CDR3 length equals 15 residues. V was pared by 5 bases and J by 3 bases, with 14 bases between. Per germline, CDR1 SNHLY and CDR2 FYNNEI. CDR3 sequence (DNA): TGTGCCAGCAGTTTGGAGGGGAACAACAATCAGCCCCAGCATTTT. Translated: CASSLEGNNNQPQHF. Combining the CDR3 with reference TRBV2 and TRBJ1-5 gives the whole variable domain EPEVTQTPSHQVTQMGQEVILRCVPISNHLYFYWYRQILGQKVEFLVSFYNNEISEKSEIFDDQFSVERPDGSNFTLKIRSTKLEDSAMYFCASSLEGNNNQPQHFGDGTRLSIL.

J is TRBJ2-7 and V is TRBV4-2; 7 bases align to TRBD1. The CDR3 sequence is 17 residues long. CDR1 is LGHNA and CDR2 is YNFKEQ in the germline V gene. V shed 4 bases, J shed 3 bases, and the junction held 15 bases outside the gene matches. CDR3 sequence: CASSRHSRQGSLYEQYF. The CDR3 nucleotides are TGTGCCAGCAGCCGACATAGCCGACAGGGTAGCCTCTACGAGCAGTACTTC.

Concerning this clonotype itself: At one end the junction does not follow the germline gene, possibly because of a read error. This rearrangement joins TRBV12-3 or TRBV12-4 to TRBJ2-3; D gene uncertain. The CDR3 length is 12 residues. CDR3 loop: CASSFSTNTQYF. The CDR3 DNA sequence: TGTGCCAGCAGTTTTAGCACAAATACGCAGTATTTT.

The V gene is TRBV20-1, the J gene TRBJ1-1, with no clear D. Germline V gene lookup returns CDR1 DFQATT and CDR2 SNEGSKA (reference sequence). The CDR3 length is 11 residues. V dropped 4 bases and J dropped 3 bases, with 6 bases sitting between them. CDR3 nucleotide sequence: TGCAGTGCTAAGAAGTACACTGAAGCTTTCTTT. Translated, it gives CSAKKYTEAFF.

The chain is built from TRBV10-3 and TRBJ2-3; 14 positions match TRBD2. The V and J ends lost 3 bases and 2 bases, in that order; junction bases with no gene match: 10. The CDR3 is 19 residues long. Germline CDR1 ENHRY, CDR2 SYGVKD. CDR3 DNA sequence: TGTGCCATCAGTGAAATCCCCGGGACTAGCGGGGGCAACACAGATACGCAGTATTTT. Translation: CAISEIPGTSGGNTDTQYF.

The chain joins TRBV5-1 to TRBJ2-2, with D possibly being TRBD2 (5 bases). V was shortened by 0 bases and J by 1 base, with 16 bases between the two germline ends. The CDR3 length is 18 residues. Germline values: CDR1 SGHRS, CDR2 YFSETQ. CDR3 in DNA: TGCGCCAGCAGCTTGGCCCCAACCCCAGCGGTGAACACCGGGGAGCTGTTTTTT. This gives the protein CASSLAPTPAVNTGELFF.

The chain joins TRBV6-1 to TRBJ1-2; D uncertain. V gave up 6 bases and J gave up 3 bases, with 14 bases separating them. CDR3 length: 14 residues. CDR1 is MNHNS and CDR2 is SASEGT in the germline V gene. The CDR3 nucleotides read TGTGCCAGCAGCCGCGCGGGATTTGACTATGGCTACACCTTC. Protein sequence: CASSRAGFDYGYTF.

The chain employs TRBV4-3 and TRBJ2-1, with a possible D match to TRBD1 (6 bases). The CDR3 is made up of 14 amino acids. The V and J ends lost 4 bases and 7 bases respectively, with 14 bases between them. Germline CDR1 and CDR2: LGHNA and YSLEER. CDR3: CASSPQWGPNEQFF. DNA for the CDR3: TGCGCCAGCAGCCCCCAGTGGGGGCCGAATGAGCAGTTCTTC.

This clonotype was recorded at least ten times. This chain connects TRBV7-8 to TRBJ2-2; tentatively, D is TRBD1 (5 bases). The V gene lost 4 bases and the J gene lost 0 bases, with 6 bases spanning the gap. CDR3 size: 14 residues. CDR1 is SGHVS and CDR2 is FQNEAQ in the germline V gene. The CDR3 DNA reads TGTGCCAGCAGCTCCAGGGCGAACACCGGGGAGCTGTTTTTT. This codes for CASSSRANTGELFF. Combining the CDR3 with reference TRBV7-8 and TRBJ2-2 gives the whole variable domain GAGVSQSPRYKVAKRGQDVALRCDPISGHVSLFWYQQALGQGPEFLTYFQNEAQLDKSGLPSDRFFAERPEGSVSTLKIQRTQQEDSAVYLCASSSRANTGELFFGEGSRLTVL.

This clonotype was picked up a small number of times. The gene calls are TRBV12-3 or TRBV12-4 and TRBJ1-1, with 7 bases fitting TRBD1. The CDR3 is 15 residues long. J was trimmed by 5 bases and V by 8 bases; bases with no gene match: 14. The CDR3 is CASAPGGGGGTEAFF. Written as DNA, the CDR3 is TGTGCCAGCGCCCCAGGGGGAGGGGGAGGTACTGAAGCTTTCTTT.

This clonotype has a handful of counts. J is TRBJ1-1 and V is TRBV5-1; D unclear. V was pared by 0 bases and J by 7 bases, with 16 bases between. Germline V CDR1 and CDR2: SGHRS, YFSETQ. This CDR3 contains 15 residues. CDR3 bases: TGCGCCAGCAGCTTGGCGGGGTGGCCAGGCGGTGAAGCTTTCTTT. Amino acid sequence: CASSLAGWPGGEAFF.

The chain combines TRBV9 with TRBJ1-2; D not resolved. Trimming took off 3 bases at V and 2 bases at J, with 11 bases between the two ends. Germline CDR1 is SGDLS and CDR2 is YYNGEE. The CDR3 sequence is 14 residues long. The CDR3 nucleotides read TGTGCCAGCAGCGCCGTGACGGGGAACTATGGCTACACCTTC. Its translation is CASSAVTGNYGYTF.

This clonotype occurred a few times. V usage is TRBV20-1 and J usage is TRBJ2-7; 7 positions agree with TRBD2. Germline V CDR1 and CDR2: DFQATT, SNEGSKA (reference sequence). V was clipped by 0 bases and J by 9 bases; unmatched bases: 14. The CDR3 sequence is 15 residues long. CDR3 in DNA: TGCAGTGCTAGAGATCCGCTATCGGGAGGAGGCCCGCAGTACTTC. Translating gives CSARDPLSGGGPQYF.

The rearrangement joins TRBV20-1 to TRBJ1-1; no reliable D call. This CDR3 spans 12 amino acids. Trimming took 5 bases from V and 0 from J, leaving 7 bases between them. Germline lookup yields CDR1 DFQATT and CDR2 SNEGSKA (reference sequence). The CDR3 loop is CSASQMNTEAFF. The CDR3 DNA follows: TGCAGTGCTTCGCAGATGAACACTGAAGCTTTCTTT.

V gene TRBV19 combines with J gene TRBJ1-1; D remains ambiguous. Trimming removed 6 bases from V and 3 bases from J, with 11 bases in between. Germline V gives CDR1 LNHDA, CDR2 SQIVND (reference sequence). This CDR3 is built from 13 residues. CDR3 region: CASRGEPYTEAFF. For the CDR3, the DNA is TGTGCCAGTAGGGGAGAACCCTACACTGAAGCTTTCTTT.

The CDR3 loop reads CASSLGLGAGEETQYF. CDR3 DNA: TGTGCCAGCAGCCTCGGACTAGGGGCAGGGGAGGAGACCCAGTACTTC. V and J are TRBV7-2 and TRBJ2-5; D is possibly TRBD2 (7 bases). Germline assignment: CDR1 SGHTA and CDR2 FQGNSA. V lost 5 bases and J lost 5, with 21 bases in between. There are 16 residues in the CDR3.

This clonotype was found many times. This rearrangement joins TRBV12-3 or TRBV12-4 to TRBJ1-1, with D unresolved. Trimming removed 3 bases at V and 2 bases at J, with 10 bases between. This CDR3 comprises 14 residues. The CDR3, as DNA: TGTGCCAGCAGTTTCGGACGTGTCAACACTGAAGCTTTCTTT. Its protein product is CASSFGRVNTEAFF.

This clonotype was counted a single time. This sequence joins TRBV12-3 or TRBV12-4 and TRBJ1-5; D call uncertain. The germline V and J ends were trimmed by 3 bases and 13 bases, with 16 bases remaining between them. This CDR3 is built from 13 residues. The CDR3 loop reads CASSLAGIRAQHF. The DNA for the CDR3 is TGTGCCAGCAGTTTGGCGGGAATCCGGGCACAGCATTTT.

The gene calls are TRBV20-1 and TRBJ2-4, with TRBD2 matching 8 bases. CDR1 is DFQATT and CDR2 is SNEGSKA in the germline V gene (reference sequence). The J segment lost 0 bases and the V segment lost 6 bases, leaving 1 base of the junction unmatched. The CDR3 spans 13 residues. The CDR3 DNA follows: TGCAGTGCGAGCGGGGGAGCCAAAAACATTCAGTACTTC. It specifies CSASGGAKNIQYF.

J is TRBJ2-7 and V is TRBV5-5; 7 bases agree with TRBD2. With 2 bases clipped from V and 7 bases from J, the junction kept 9 bases outside the gene matches. The CDR3 totals 14 residues. Germline lookup yields CDR1 SGHKS and CDR2 YYEKEE (reference sequence). CDR3 DNA: TGTGCCAGCAGCTTCATAGCGGGTCCGCTAGAGCAGTACTTC. This gives the protein CASSFIAGPLEQYF.

The rearrangement joins TRBV5-1 to TRBJ1-1; no clear D gene. CDR1 and CDR2 from the germline V gene are SGHRS and YFSETQ. This CDR3 spans 13 amino acids. The germline V and J ends were trimmed by 0 bases and 7 bases, with 10 bases remaining between them. The CDR3 DNA reads as TGCGCCAGCAGCTTGGACGTGCGCGGTGAAGCTTTCTTT. This gives the protein CASSLDVRGEAFF.

This clonotype was picked up a small number of times. V is TRBV10-3 and J is TRBJ2-3; D gene uncertain. V was shortened by 3 bases and J by 1 base, with 14 bases between the two germline ends. Per germline, CDR1 ENHRY and CDR2 SYGVKD. This CDR3 is built from 16 residues. The CDR3 bases are TGTGCCATCAGTGAACGAGCAGAGCTGGGCACAGATACGCAGTATTTT. The encoded protein is CAISERAELGTDTQYF.

CDR3 in amino acids: CASSPTRPQFNEQFF. CDR3 coding DNA: TGTGCCAGCAGCCCGACAAGGCCCCAATTCAATGAGCAGTTCTTC. V and J are TRBV5-6 and TRBJ2-1; no reliable D call. V lost 4 bases and J lost 6, with 17 bases in between. The V gene's germline CDR1 is SGHDT and CDR2 YYEEEE. This CDR3 is 15 amino acids long. The entire variable domain, with the rest obtained from reference TRBV5-6 and TRBJ2-1, is as follows: DAGVTQSPTHLIKTRGQQVTLRCSPKSGHDTVSWYQQALGQGPQFIFQYYEEEERQRGNFPDRFSGHQFPNYSSELNVNALLLGDSALYLCASSPTRPQFNEQFFGPGTRLTVL.

The V gene is TRBV10-3, the J gene TRBJ2-2; 9 positions match TRBD1. Germline assignment: CDR1 ENHRY and CDR2 SYGVKD. With 5 bases clipped from V and 4 bases from J, the junction kept 5 bases outside the gene matches. The CDR3 is made up of 15 amino acids. CDR3 nucleotides: TGTGCCATCAGTCCCGGGACAGGGAGCACCGGGGAGCTGTTTTTT. It codes for CAISPGTGSTGELFF.